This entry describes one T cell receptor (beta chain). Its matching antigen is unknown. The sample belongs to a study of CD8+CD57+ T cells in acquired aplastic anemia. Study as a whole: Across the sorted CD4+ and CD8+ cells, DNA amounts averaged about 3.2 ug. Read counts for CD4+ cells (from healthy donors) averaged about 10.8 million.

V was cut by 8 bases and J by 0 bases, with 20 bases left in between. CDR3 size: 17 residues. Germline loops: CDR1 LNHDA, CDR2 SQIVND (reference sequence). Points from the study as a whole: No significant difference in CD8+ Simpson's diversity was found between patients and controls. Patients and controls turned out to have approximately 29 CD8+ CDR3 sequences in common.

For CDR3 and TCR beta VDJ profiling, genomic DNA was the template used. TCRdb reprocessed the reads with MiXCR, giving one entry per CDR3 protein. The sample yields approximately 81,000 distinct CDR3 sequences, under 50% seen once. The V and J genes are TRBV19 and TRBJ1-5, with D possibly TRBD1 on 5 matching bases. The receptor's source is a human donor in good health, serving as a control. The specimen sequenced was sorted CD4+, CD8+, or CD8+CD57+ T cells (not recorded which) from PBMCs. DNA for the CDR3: TGTGCCAGTGGGGGAGGGTTGAAAGGTGGTAGCAATCAGCCCCAGCATTTT. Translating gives CASGGGLKGGSNQPQHF.